Each of the 21 T cell receptor beta chains below was sequenced from the same sample in a study of vaccination effects on CD4 cells after COVID-19. Following 10 days of culture, CD4+ T cells were isolated. Data came from immunoSEQ multiplex PCR; TCRdb stores just in-frame clones and leaves some out. The table shows tens of thousands of clones, with approximately 70% occurring only once. Their antigens are not known. This material consisted of CD4+ T cells from PBMCs cultured without peptide, taken before COVID-19 vaccination. The receptor set was obtained from a human donor who received a COVID-19 vaccine.

V and J are TRBV9 and TRBJ2-3; TRBD1 matches at 10 bases. V shed 4 bases, J shed 2 bases, and the junction held 7 bases outside the gene matches. Germline-derived CDR1 and CDR2 are SGDLS and YYNGEE. The CDR3 is 16 residues long. Here the CDR3 DNA reads TGTGCCAGCAGCCCACGACAGGGGGCCTACACAGATACGCAGTATTTT. Its protein product is CASSPRQGAYTDTQYF.

This clone has a handful of counts. The chain's CDR3 is CASSLVGLAGGNRNEQFF. The CDR3 DNA follows: TGTGCCAGCAGCTTAGTGGGGCTAGCGGGAGGTAACAGGAATGAGCAGTTCTTC. The V gene is TRBV11-2, the J gene TRBJ2-1, with 11 bases identical to TRBD2. Looked up from germline, CDR1 is SGHAT and CDR2 is FQNNGV. The CDR3 is made up of 18 amino acids. V shed 1 base and J 7 bases; nucleotides not matched to a gene: 12.

The chain combines TRBV9 with TRBJ1-1; a weak D match, TRBD1 (5 bases). V lost 0 bases to trimming and J lost 7 bases, with 13 bases between them. Germline lookup yields CDR1 SGDLS and CDR2 YYNGEE. The CDR3 totals 14 residues. CDR3 sequence (DNA): TGTGCCAGCAGCGTAGATAAGTTGGGACTTGAAGCTTTCTTT. It yields the protein CASSVDKLGLEAFF.

The chain has TRBV5-1 and TRBJ2-3; the D gene is possibly TRBD2 (5 bases). V lost 3 bases, J lost 2 bases, and 10 bases lay in between. Germline V CDR1 and CDR2: SGHRS, YFSETQ. The CDR3 has 14 amino acids. The CDR3 reads CASSSPDSTDTQYF. CDR3 nucleotide sequence: TGCGCCAGCAGCTCACCGGACTCCACAGATACGCAGTATTTT.

The V gene is TRBV5-5, the J gene TRBJ1-1, with a tentative D call TRBD1 (6 bases). Deletions cut 6 bases from V and 2 bases from J, with 14 bases between. Germline V lookup: CDR1 SGHKS, CDR2 YYEKEE (reference sequence). The CDR3 is 14 amino acids. The CDR3 sequence: CASNRDTLNTEAFF. In DNA, the CDR3 is TGTGCCAGCAACCGGGACACCTTAAACACTGAAGCTTTCTTT.

The rearrangement links TRBV6-1 to TRBJ2-7; TRBD1 might be the D (5 bases). V lost 2 bases and J 3 bases, leaving 14 bases between the germline ends. CDR3 length: 15 residues. Germline assignment: CDR1 MNHNS and CDR2 SASEGT. The CDR3 region is CASSEHQGKGYEQYF. The DNA of the CDR3 is TGTGCCAGCAGTGAACACCAGGGTAAAGGCTACGAGCAGTACTTC.

The V call is TRBV5-4, the J call TRBJ1-3; 9 bases fit TRBD1. The V gene end was trimmed by 4 bases and the J gene end by 8 bases; junction bases not matched to a gene: 4. CDR3 size: 13 residues. Germline values: CDR1 SGHNT, CDR2 YYREEE (reference sequence). As DNA, the CDR3 is TGTGCCAGCAGCGACAGGGGGAGAGACACCATATATTTT. Amino acid sequence: CASSDRGRDTIYF.

The V call is TRBV3-1 (or the pseudogene TRBV3-2), the J call TRBJ2-2; TRBD2 matches at 12 bases. The V and J ends lost 2 bases and 1 base, in that order; junction bases with no gene match: 2. CDR3 length: 17 amino acids. From germline, CDR1 is LGHDT and CDR2 YNNKEL (reference sequence). This CDR3 is CASSQPGLAGNTGELFF. In DNA form, the CDR3 reads TGTGCCAGCAGCCAACCGGGACTAGCGGGGAACACCGGGGAGCTGTTTTTT.

A remark on this clone: Other DNA sequences in the same sample also yield this CDR3. This chain joins TRBV2 and TRBJ2-5, with 7 bases that match TRBD1. V shed 2 bases, J shed 4 bases, and the junction held 1 base outside the gene matches. Germline CDR1 reads SNHLY; CDR2 reads FYNNEI. The CDR3 totals 13 residues. The CDR3 nucleotides are TGTGCCAGCAGTGAATACAGGGGAGAGACCCAGTACTTC. This encodes CASSEYRGETQYF.

J is TRBJ1-5 and V is TRBV4-1; D not resolved. This CDR3 is 14 amino acids long. Looked up from germline, CDR1 is MGHRA and CDR2 is YSYEKL. Trimming left V 2 bases short and J 7 bases short, with 12 bases between. The CDR3 sequence is CASSQLGFGQPQHF. CDR3 nucleotide sequence: TGCGCCAGCAGCCAATTGGGTTTTGGACAGCCCCAGCATTTT.

The DNA of the CDR3 is TGTGCCAGCAGTGAGGAAACCCGGGGAGGAGGCTACACCTTC. Protein product: CASSEETRGGGYTF. The chain carries TRBV2 and TRBJ1-2; no firm D call. CDR1 and CDR2 (germline): SNHLY, FYNNEI. The CDR3 has 14 amino acids. The V gene lost 3 bases and the J gene lost 8 bases, with 16 bases spanning the gap.

This chain joins TRBV6-5 and TRBJ2-2; no firm D call. The CDR3 length is 14 residues. The germline gives CDR1 MNHEY, CDR2 SVGAGI. V was shortened by 6 bases and J by 0 bases, with 8 bases between the two germline ends. The CDR3 sequence is CASSDTANTGELFF. CDR3 sequence (DNA): TGTGCCAGCAGCGATACAGCGAACACCGGGGAGCTGTTTTTT.

The V and J genes are TRBV5-1 and TRBJ1-2, with 10 bases matching TRBD1. V lost 0 bases and J lost 4; bases outside the gene matches: 0. This CDR3 is 14 amino acids long. CDR1 is SGHRS and CDR2 is YFSETQ in the germline V gene. The CDR3 DNA reads as TGCGCCAGCAGCTTGGGGGACAGGGGCTATGGCTACACCTTC. Its translation is CASSLGDRGYGYTF.

The chain is built from TRBV5-1 and TRBJ1-4; D is unresolved. The CDR3 consists of 14 residues. V was trimmed by 2 bases and J by 8 bases, leaving 13 bases between them. Germline V lookup: CDR1 SGHRS, CDR2 YFSETQ. The CDR3: CASSFNTVGEKLFF. CDR3 nucleotide sequence: TGCGCCAGCAGCTTCAATACAGTAGGAGAAAAACTGTTTTTT.

This chain connects TRBV6-2 or TRBV6-3 to TRBJ1-1; tentative D call: TRBD1 (5 bases). Germline V gene sequence: CDR1 MNHEY, CDR2 SVGEGT. This CDR3 region has 13 residues. Trimming removed 4 bases from V and 3 bases from J, with 9 bases in between. CDR3 loop: CASSWRGDTEAFF. CDR3 bases: TGTGCCAGCAGTTGGAGGGGAGACACTGAAGCTTTCTTT.

The gene calls are TRBV19 and TRBJ2-1, with 14 bases that match TRBD2. Germline CDR1 and CDR2: LNHDA and SQIVND (reference sequence). The CDR3 extends over 16 amino acids. V dropped 7 bases and J dropped 9; count of bases not matched to a gene: 11. CDR3 in DNA: TGTGCCAGTACGCAGGCGGGACTAGCGGGAGAGGCTGAGCAGTTCTTC. This sequence encodes CASTQAGLAGEAEQFF. Variable domain in full (rest from reference TRBV19 and TRBJ2-1): DGGITQSPKYLFRKEGQNVTLSCEQNLNHDAMYWYRQDPGQGLRLIYYSQIVNDFQKGDIAEGYSVSREKKESFPLTVTSAQKNPTAFYLCASTQAGLAGEAEQFFGPGTRLTVL.

The chain links TRBV27 to TRBJ1-3, with D perhaps matching TRBD1 (6 bases). This CDR3 has 13 residues. Trimming took 5 bases from V and 5 from J, leaving 10 bases between them. Germline CDR1 and CDR2: MNHEY and SMNVEV (reference sequence). CDR3 sequence reads: CASSGQHRNTIYF. CDR3 DNA: TGTGCCAGCAGTGGACAGCATCGAAACACCATATATTTT.

This clone was seen a few times. This rearrangement joins TRBV6-1 to TRBJ1-3; D gene unclear. Germline values: CDR1 MNHNS, CDR2 SASEGT. The CDR3 is 16 amino acids. The ends were cut back, 2 bases at V and 3 bases at J, with 14 bases in the middle. CDR3 nucleotides: TGTGCCAGCAGTGAACCCGGGAGAGGTGGTGGAAACACCATATATTTT. This translates into CASSEPGRGGGNTIYF.

The chain couples TRBV3-1 (or the pseudogene TRBV3-2) to TRBJ1-2, with a weak D call TRBD1 (5 bases). The germline V and J ends were trimmed by 5 bases and 5 bases, with 15 bases remaining between them. The CDR3 spans 14 residues. Germline V gives CDR1 LGHDT, CDR2 YNNKEL (reference sequence). The CDR3 spells CASSYGTRTYGYTF. CDR3 sequence (DNA): TGTGCCAGCAGCTACGGGACGAGGACGTATGGCTACACCTTC.

Written as DNA, the CDR3 is TGTGCCAGCAGCTTGGCAAGGGTTGGATATGATGAGCAGTTCTTC. It is translated as CASSLARVGYDEQFF. The gene calls are TRBV7-7 and TRBJ2-1; D remains ambiguous. V lost 3 bases and J lost 8, with 17 bases in between. This CDR3 spans 15 amino acids. CDR1 is SSHAT, CDR2 FNYEAQ, per germline (reference sequence).

The rearrangement uses TRBV5-4 and TRBJ2-1, with TRBD2 matching 12 bases. The germline V gene encodes CDR1 SGHNT and CDR2 YYREEE (reference sequence). The V segment lost 4 bases and the J segment 8 bases; nucleotides outside the gene matches: 13. The CDR3 consists of 17 residues. CDR3 in DNA: TGTGCCAGCAGCCTCCCGGGACTAGCGGGTGCTAGGGATGAGCAGTTCTTC. Translating it yields CASSLPGLAGARDEQFF.